These T cell receptor beta chains were read from a single sample in a study of blood T cell repertoires in COVID-19. Sequencing was performed with immunoSEQ multiplex PCR; in TCRdb, only in-frame clones are kept and a portion is missing. The table records 53,000 or so clones, 65% to 85% of them present only once. The sequenced sample was peripheral blood. The receptors come from a man between 65 and 85 years old with active or convalescent COVID-19. CDR3s include the opening cysteine and the closing phenylalanine or tryptophan. The order of the fields is CDR3 protein, CDR3 DNA, clone size, D gene, V gene, J gene. D genes are given only for firm matches. Part of the rows lack a size; the others show once, few, many or a class for expanded clones.

CASSWTGVDNGYTF	TGTGCCAGCAGCTGGACAGGGGTGGATAATGGCTACACCTTC	-	TRBD1	TRBV7-2	TRBJ1-2
CASSAGSLKTQYF	TGTGCCAGCAGTGCCGGGAGTTTAAAGACCCAGTACTTC	-	-	TRBV27	TRBJ2-5
CASSYSRSAGGELFF	TGTGCCAGCAGTTACTCCCGGTCCGCCGGCGGGGAGCTGTTTTTT	-	-	TRBV6-5	TRBJ2-2
CAWSVARFGYTF	TGTGCCTGGAGTGTAGCCCGTTTTGGCTACACCTTC	-	-	TRBV30	TRBJ1-2
CASRGNRGSGNTIYF	TGTGCCAGCAGAGGGAACAGGGGATCTGGAAACACCATATATTTT	-	TRBD1	TRBV6-5	TRBJ1-3
CAWSGQGKSEQYF	TGTGCCTGGAGTGGACAGGGGAAAAGCGAGCAGTACTTC	-	TRBD1	TRBV30	TRBJ2-7
CASSPRGGSYNEQFF	TGTGCCAGCAGTCCCCGCGGGGGCTCCTACAATGAGCAGTTCTTC	once	TRBD2	TRBV6-5	TRBJ2-1
CASSGRQGWNTEAFF	TGTGCCAGCAGCGGTCGACAGGGTTGGAACACTGAAGCTTTCTTT	-	TRBD1	TRBV7-2	TRBJ1-1
CATSDPDKDTQYF	TGTGCCACCAGTGACCCTGACAAGGATACGCAGTATTTT	-	-	TRBV24-1	TRBJ2-3
CASSPGLIYEQYF	TGTGCCAGCAGCCCCGGACTGATCTACGAGCAGTACTTC	-	-	TRBV7-9	TRBJ2-7
CASSPTRRGGNQPQHF	TGTGCCAGTAGTCCCACCCGGAGGGGCGGCAATCAGCCCCAGCATTTT	-	-	TRBV19	TRBJ1-5
CASSPGVADAYEQYF	TGTGCCAGCAGTCCCGGGGTAGCGGACGCCTACGAGCAGTACTTC	-	-	TRBV7-2	TRBJ2-7
CASSQDPGGGPEAFF	TGCGCCAGCAGCCAAGATCCGGGGGGCGGGCCTGAAGCTTTCTTT	few	-	TRBV4-1	TRBJ1-1
CASSQAAGPEAFF	TGTGCCAGCAGCCAAGCAGCAGGGCCTGAAGCTTTCTTT	-	-	TRBV3-1/TRBV3-2	TRBJ1-1
CASSPRGGVNNQPQHF	TGTGCCAGCAGCCCCCGGGGAGGGGTGAACAATCAGCCCCAGCATTTT	-	-	TRBV7-2	TRBJ1-5
CASSPSGVYEQYF	TGTGCCAGCAGCCCCAGCGGGGTCTACGAGCAGTACTTC	few	TRBD2	TRBV5-6	TRBJ2-7
CASSESGLSGNTIYF	TGTGCCAGCAGTGAGTCGGGTCTCTCTGGAAACACCATATATTTT	-	-	TRBV2	TRBJ1-3
CASSYRTDEGQFF	TGTGCCAGCAGTTACCGGACAGATGAAGGGCAGTTCTTC	-	-	TRBV28	TRBJ2-1
CASSLDINQPQHF	TGTGCCAGCAGCCTAGACATTAATCAGCCCCAGCATTTT	once	-	TRBV6-2/TRBV6-3	TRBJ1-5
CASSVGTEPQHF	TGTGCCAGCAGTGTTGGGACAGAGCCCCAGCATTTT	-	TRBD1	TRBV2	TRBJ1-5
CASSDFGTTSNQPQHF	TGTGCCAGCAGTGACTTTGGGACAACAAGCAATCAGCCCCAGCATTTT	-	-	TRBV6-4	TRBJ1-5
CASSEPSGGLAFF	TGTGCCAGCAGTGAGCCCAGCGGGGGGCTTGCTTTCTTT	-	-	TRBV25-1	TRBJ1-1
CASSTSSAVSTDTQYF	TGTGCCAGCAGCACTTCCTCGGCGGTAAGCACAGATACGCAGTATTTT	-	-	TRBV7-9	TRBJ2-3
CASRDRGTDTEAFF	TGTGCCAGCCGGGACAGGGGTACCGACACTGAAGCTTTCTTT	-	TRBD1	TRBV19	TRBJ1-1
CASSDRDRVSSYNEQFF	TGCGCCAGCAGCGATCGGGACAGGGTTAGCTCCTACAATGAGCAGTTCTTC	-	TRBD1	TRBV5-1	TRBJ2-1
CATSSRDTSNTGELFF	TGTGCCACCAGTTCACGGGACACCTCGAACACCGGGGAGCTGTTTTTT	-	-	TRBV24-1	TRBJ2-2
CASSLATGLYTIYF	TGTGCCAGCAGCTTAGCTACCGGACTCTACACCATATATTTT	once	-	TRBV7-9	TRBJ1-3
CSVKESGQRTGELFF	TGCAGCGTGAAAGAGAGTGGACAGCGCACCGGGGAGCTGTTTTTT	-	-	TRBV29-1	TRBJ2-2
CASSPRLLGTSGRETQYF	TGTGCCAGCAGTCCCCGACTGCTCGGGACTAGCGGGAGGGAGACCCAGTACTTC	-	TRBD2	TRBV6-2/TRBV6-3	TRBJ2-5
CASSPSGGSNEQFF	TGTGCCAGCAGCCCTAGCGGGGGGAGCAATGAGCAGTTCTTC	-	TRBD2	TRBV7-2	TRBJ2-1